This TCR beta chain was sequenced during a study of T cell responses to AZD1222 COVID-19 vaccine. Germline-derived CDR1 and CDR2 are KGHSH and LQKENI. With 0 bases removed from V and 4 bases from J, the gap between germline ends came to 12 bases. The CDR3 is 15 amino acids. Clones were read by immunoSEQ multiplex PCR, and TCRdb kept only the in-frame ones, dropping some. Of approximately 150,000 clones in the sample, 90% to 95% were seen once. This clone was seen just once. The antigen is not known. General study points: Scientists sampled the repertoires only once the peak T cell response had passed. Compared with day 0, the breadth and depth of the Spike-specific TCR repertoire rose significantly after two doses of AZD1222. Across the whole spike, CD4 TCRs peaked at regions 160-218 and 743-854.

The chain employs TRBV18 and TRBJ2-5; D is perhaps TRBD2 (6 bases). The starting material was peripheral blood, obtained on day 0 of AZD1222 vaccination. The TCR was taken from an adult in good health. The CDR3 DNA reads TGTGCCAGCTCACCACCGGCCCTCGGGGGAGAGACCCAGTACTTC. Its translation is CASSPPALGGETQYF.